Included here is one T cell receptor beta chain sequence, with context. Its antigen remains unknown. In germline, CDR1 is MRHNA, CDR2 SNTAGT. This CDR3 contains 17 residues. The V end was cut by 6 bases, the J end by 4 bases, with 19 bases between. The authors ran unsorted PBMC replicate PCRs on about 320 ng DNA, tens of thousands of T cell genomes. Assay: immunoSEQ multiplex PCR; the TCRdb copy retains only in-frame clones and omits some. The table lists hundreds of thousands of clones, 70% to 80% of them singletons, with around 13% in the top ten. The record originates from a study of shared clonotypes between healthy human individuals. Study results and caveats: Clonotype sharing among donors, it was expected, would be affected by sequencing depth. Few donors limited the genetic and exposure-history diversity represented.

The clonotype was recovered from a woman in her thirties or forties in good health. Some clones in this sample may be carry-over from other donors' samples. The chain has TRBV6-4 and TRBJ2-6; tentatively, D is TRBD1 (6 bases). What was sequenced was PBMCs. The CDR3: CASSPTGSGTGANVLTF. CDR3 bases: TGTGCCAGCAGCCCAACAGGGTCGGGGACAGGGGCCAACGTCCTGACTTTC.